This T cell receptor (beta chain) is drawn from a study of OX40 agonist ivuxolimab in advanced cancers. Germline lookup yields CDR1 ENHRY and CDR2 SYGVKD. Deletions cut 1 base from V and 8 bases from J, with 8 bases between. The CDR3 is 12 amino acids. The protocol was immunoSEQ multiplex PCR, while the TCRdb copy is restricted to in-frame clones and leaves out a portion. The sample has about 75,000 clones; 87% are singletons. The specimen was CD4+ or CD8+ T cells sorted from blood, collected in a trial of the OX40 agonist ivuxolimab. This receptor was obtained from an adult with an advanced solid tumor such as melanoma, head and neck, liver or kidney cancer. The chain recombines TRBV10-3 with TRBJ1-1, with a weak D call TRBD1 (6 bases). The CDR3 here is CAISEFQGEAFF. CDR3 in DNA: TGTGCCATCAGTGAGTTCCAGGGGGAAGCTTTCTTT.